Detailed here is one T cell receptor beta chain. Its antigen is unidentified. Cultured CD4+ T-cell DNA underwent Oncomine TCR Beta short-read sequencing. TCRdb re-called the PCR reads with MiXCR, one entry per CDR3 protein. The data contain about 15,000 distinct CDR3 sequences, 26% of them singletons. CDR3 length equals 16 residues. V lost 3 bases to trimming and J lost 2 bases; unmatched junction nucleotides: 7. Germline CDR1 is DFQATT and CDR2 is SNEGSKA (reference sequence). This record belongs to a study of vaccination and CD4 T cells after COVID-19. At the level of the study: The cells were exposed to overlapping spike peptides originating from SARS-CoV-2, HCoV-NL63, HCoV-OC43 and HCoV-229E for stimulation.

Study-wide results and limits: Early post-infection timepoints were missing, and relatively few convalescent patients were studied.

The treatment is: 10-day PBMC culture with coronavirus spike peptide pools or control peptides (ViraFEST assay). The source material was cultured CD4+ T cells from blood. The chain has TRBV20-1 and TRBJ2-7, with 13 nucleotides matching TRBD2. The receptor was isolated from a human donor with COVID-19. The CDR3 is CSASHVTSGGTYEQYF. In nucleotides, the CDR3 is TGCAGTGCTAGCCATGTGACTAGCGGGGGGACCTACGAGCAGTACTTC.